The 27 T cell receptor beta chains below were found in one sample sequenced in a study of cytomegalovirus exposure and HLA in healthy donors. Amplification used 60 Vbeta primers and 13 Jbeta primers. Measured with immunoSEQ multiplex PCR; TCRdb has only the in-frame clones, and not every one. The sample carries about 130,000 clones, approximately 80% recorded once. Specimen: PBMCs. The receptor source for this set is a female donor in good health and CMV-seronegative.

This clone was counted between two and nine times. This chain connects TRBV9 to TRBJ2-3; 7 nucleotides align to TRBD2. Germline V gene sequence: CDR1 SGDLS, CDR2 YYNGEE. The V and J ends lost 0 bases and 5 bases, in that order; junction bases with no gene match: 3. The CDR3 runs to 14 residues. The CDR3 region is CASSVVPGGDTQYF. The CDR3 nucleotides are TGTGCCAGCAGCGTAGTTCCGGGGGGAGATACGCAGTATTTT. Complete variable domain (other parts from reference TRBV9 and TRBJ2-3): DSGVTQTPKHLITATGQRVTLRCSPRSGDLSVYWYQQSLDQGLQFLIQYYNGEERAKGNILERFSAQQFPDLHSELNLSSLELGDSALYFCASSVVPGGDTQYFGPGTRLTVL.

J is TRBJ2-1 and V is TRBV7-2, with TRBD1 as a possible D gene (6 bases). CDR3 length: 15 residues. Per the germline V gene, CDR1 is SGHTA and CDR2 is FQGNSA. V lost 1 base and J 9 bases, leaving 16 bases between the germline ends. The CDR3 DNA reads as TGTGCCAGCAGCTTAGATGGGGGCGACGGGTTTGAGCAGTTCTTC. This codes for CASSLDGGDGFEQFF.

The V and J genes are TRBV4-2 and TRBJ2-3, with 8 bases that match TRBD2. The germline V gene has CDR1 LGHNA and CDR2 YNFKEQ. The junction had 5 bases not matched to a gene; V was cut back by 3 bases and J by 0 bases. The CDR3 consists of 16 residues. The CDR3 loop is CASSQLSGGSTDTQYF. DNA of the CDR3: TGTGCCAGCAGCCAGTTGAGCGGGGGTAGCACAGATACGCAGTATTTT.

The chain couples TRBV7-8 to TRBJ1-5; a weak D match, TRBD1 (6 bases). V was cut by 1 base and J by 1 base, with 11 bases left in between. The CDR3 is made up of 16 amino acids. CDR1 and CDR2 from the germline V gene are SGHVS and FQNEAQ. CDR3 nucleotide sequence: TGTGCCAGCAGCTTAGGGCCCAGGGGAAGCAATCAGCCCCAGCATTTT. Its protein product is CASSLGPRGSNQPQHF.

The chain is built from TRBV25-1 and TRBJ1-1, with TRBD1 matching 10 bases. The V gene's germline CDR1 is MGHDK and CDR2 SYGVNS. V lost 3 bases, J lost 6 bases, and 7 bases stayed unmatched. The CDR3 runs 15 residues. The CDR3 region has the DNA TGTGCCAGCAGTGACTGGACAGGGGGTAGGGCTGAAGCTTTCTTT. Protein: CASSDWTGGRAEAFF.

This clone was picked up a small number of times. The rearrangement joins TRBV28 to TRBJ1-1; a possible D gene is TRBD1 (6 bases). With 5 bases removed from V and 4 bases from J, the gap between germline ends came to 14 bases. Looked up from germline, CDR1 is MDHEN and CDR2 is SYDVKM. The CDR3 contains 14 residues. In DNA form, the CDR3 reads TGTGCCAGCAGTACCCTCATAGGGGGCACTGAAGCTTTCTTT. This codes for CASSTLIGGTEAFF.

The chain combines TRBV28 with TRBJ1-5; D gene unclear. CDR3 length: 13 amino acids. The V end lost 4 bases, the J end lost 6 bases, and 10 bases lay between the germline ends. Germline values: CDR1 MDHEN, CDR2 SYDVKM. CDR3 residues: CASSSVPVQPQHF. The CDR3 region has the DNA TGTGCCAGCAGTTCGGTACCGGTTCAGCCCCAGCATTTT. The variable domain in full, with the rest retrieved from reference TRBV28 and TRBJ1-5, is DVKVTQSSRYLVKRTGEKVFLECVQDMDHENMFWYRQDPGLGLRLIYFSYDVKMKEKGDIPEGYSVSREKKERFSLILESASTNQTSMYLCASSSVPVQPQHFGDGTRLSIL.

The V call is TRBV19, the J call TRBJ2-7, with 7 bases aligning to TRBD2. CDR3 size: 13 residues. Germline V gene data show CDR1 as LNHDA and CDR2 as SQIVND (reference sequence). CDR3 in amino acids: CGTRGGGSDEQYF. The CDR3 DNA reads as TGTGGAACCCGGGGCGGCGGGAGCGACGAGCAGTACTTC.

V usage is TRBV6-6 and J usage is TRBJ2-7, with 7 positions matching TRBD2. Germline lookup yields CDR1 MNHNY and CDR2 SVGAGI (reference sequence). V shed 7 bases, J shed 3 bases, and the junction held 9 bases outside the gene matches. The length of the CDR3 is 14 residues. The CDR3 bases are TGTGCCAGCACCCCGAGCGGGATAAACTACGAGCAGTACTTC. Translated, it gives CASTPSGINYEQYF.

The genes are TRBV4-3 and TRBJ2-1, with D possibly matching TRBD2 (6 bases). The V gene's germline CDR1 is LGHNA and CDR2 YSLEER. The CDR3 is 14 amino acids. The V and J ends lost 0 bases and 10 bases respectively, with 13 bases between them. CDR3 in amino acids: CASSQEMGGREQFF. Written as DNA, the CDR3 is TGCGCCAGCAGCCAAGAGATGGGGGGTCGGGAGCAGTTCTTC.

This clone came up once. The rearrangement links TRBV28 to TRBJ2-7, with 10 bases fitting TRBD2. Germline V gives CDR1 MDHEN, CDR2 SYDVKM. Trimming cost V 2 bases and J 5 bases; bases outside gene matches: 6. The CDR3 loop spans 15 amino acids. CDR3 residues: CASSLGLAGVNEQYF. In DNA form, the CDR3 reads TGTGCCAGCAGTTTAGGGCTAGCGGGAGTTAACGAGCAGTACTTC.

The V call is TRBV4-2, the J call TRBJ1-5, with 7 bases identical to TRBD1. The V gene's germline CDR1 is LGHNA and CDR2 YNFKEQ. The junction had 6 bases not matched to a gene; V was cut back by 1 base and J by 3 bases. The CDR3 spans 16 residues. CDR3 DNA sequence: TGTGCCAGCAGCCAAGGGCTTGGGACAGACAATCAGCCCCAGCATTTT. This sequence encodes CASSQGLGTDNQPQHF.

V and J are TRBV28 and TRBJ2-6, with TRBD1 matching 8 bases. Trimming cost V 4 bases and J 0 bases; bases outside gene matches: 8. Germline V gene lookup returns CDR1 MDHEN and CDR2 SYDVKM. This CDR3 has 18 residues. CDR3 DNA: TGTGCCAGCAGTTATCCCCCGGGACAGGCCTCTGGGGCCAACGTCCTGACTTTC. Protein: CASSYPPGQASGANVLTF.

This chain connects TRBV4-2 to TRBJ2-7, with TRBD2 matching over 8 bases. The CDR3 loop spans 15 amino acids. Germline CDR1 is LGHNA and CDR2 is YNFKEQ. After removal of 0 bases from V and 3 bases from J, the junction contained 4 bases not matched to a gene. The DNA of the CDR3 is TGTGCCAGCAGCCAAGAGGGGCGGGAGGACTACGAGCAGTACTTC. It encodes CASSQEGREDYEQYF.

The chain recombines TRBV4-2 with TRBJ1-1, with no clear D. The CDR3 runs to 14 residues. Trimming cost V 0 bases and J 0 bases, with 5 bases left between them. The germline CDR1 and CDR2 sequences are LGHNA and YNFKEQ. Here the CDR3 DNA reads TGTGCCAGCAGCCAAGACAGGCTGAACACTGAAGCTTTCTTT. It translates to CASSQDRLNTEAFF.

The V and J genes are TRBV7-3 and TRBJ2-3; the D gene is possibly TRBD2 (6 bases). The V gene's germline CDR1 is SGHTA and CDR2 FQGTGA. CDR3 length equals 13 residues. Trimming took off 5 bases at V and 2 bases at J, with 8 bases between the two ends. The CDR3 loop reads CASSKDYTDTQYF. As DNA, the CDR3 is TGTGCCAGCAGCAAGGACTACACAGATACGCAGTATTTT.

The chain is built from TRBV10-3 and TRBJ2-7, with TRBD2 matching 8 bases. J gave up 0 bases and V 1 base, and 8 bases lay outside the gene matches. Germline lookup yields CDR1 ENHRY and CDR2 SYGVKD. The CDR3 consists of 17 residues. The CDR3 region is CAISEFGRGEYSYEQYF. CDR3 nucleotides: TGTGCCATCAGTGAGTTCGGGCGGGGGGAATACTCCTACGAGCAGTACTTC.

The rearrangement joins TRBV7-9 to TRBJ2-5; 10 bases fit TRBD2. CDR3 length: 15 amino acids. Unmatched junction bases numbered 2, after V lost 2 bases and J lost 2 bases. Per the germline V gene, CDR1 is SEHNR and CDR2 is FQNEAQ (reference sequence). CDR3 nucleotide sequence: TGTGCCAGCAGCTTAACTAGCGGGACTCAAGAGACCCAGTACTTC. Translated, it gives CASSLTSGTQETQYF. The full variable domain, with the rest looked up from reference TRBV7-9 and TRBJ2-5, is DTGVSQNPRHKITKRGQNVTFRCDPISEHNRLYWYRQTLGQGPEFLTYFQNEAQLEKSRLLSDRFSAERPKGSFSTLEIQRTEQGDSAMYLCASSLTSGTQETQYFGPGTRLLVL.

This clone has only one observation. This sequence joins TRBV7-3 and TRBJ2-7; D perhaps matches TRBD2 (7 bases). The V and J ends lost 5 bases and 2 bases respectively, with 16 bases between them. This CDR3 has 15 amino acids. Per germline, CDR1 SGHTA and CDR2 FQGTGA. For the CDR3, the DNA is TGTGCCAGCAGCCCCAGGGGCGGGGGAACCTACGAGCAGTACTTC. Its protein is CASSPRGGGTYEQYF.

The chain combines TRBV15 with TRBJ1-5; D is uncertain. The ends were cut back, 0 bases at V and 0 bases at J, with 9 bases in the middle. This CDR3 has 16 residues. In germline, CDR1 is LNHNV, CDR2 YYDKDF (reference sequence). The DNA of the CDR3 is TGTGCCACCAGCAGAGATACAGCATATAGCAATCAGCCCCAGCATTTT. It yields the protein CATSRDTAYSNQPQHF. Drawing the rest from reference TRBV15 and TRBJ1-5, the complete variable domain is DAMVIQNPRYQVTQFGKPVTLSCSQTLNHNVMYWYQQKSSQAPKLLFHYYDKDFNNEADTPDNFQSRRPNTSFCFLDIRSPGLGDTAMYLCATSRDTAYSNQPQHFGDGTRLSIL.

The rearrangement uses TRBV27 and TRBJ2-7; possibly TRBD1 for D (6 bases). CDR3 length equals 13 residues. Per the germline V gene, CDR1 is MNHEY and CDR2 is SMNVEV (reference sequence). The germline V and J ends were trimmed by 5 bases and 3 bases, with 11 bases remaining between them. CDR3 DNA: TGTGCCAGCAGTCCCGGACAGAACTACGAGCAGTACTTC. It is translated as CASSPGQNYEQYF.

The chain combines TRBV27 with TRBJ1-1, with 7 nucleotides matching TRBD1. Looked up from germline, CDR1 is MNHEY and CDR2 is SMNVEV (reference sequence). V lost 8 bases to trimming and J lost 3 bases; unmatched junction nucleotides: 9. The CDR3 is 14 residues long. The CDR3 here is CASQNRGWDTEAFF. CDR3 bases: TGTGCCAGCCAAAACAGGGGATGGGACACTGAAGCTTTCTTT.

The gene calls are TRBV14 and TRBJ2-1; TRBD2 matches 13 bases. Germline V lookup: CDR1 SGHDN, CDR2 FVKESK. V dropped 2 bases and J dropped 4; count of bases not matched to a gene: 5. CDR3 length equals 17 residues. CDR3 loop: CASSQFRTSGRYNEQFF. CDR3 in DNA: TGTGCCAGCAGCCAATTCCGGACTAGCGGGAGATACAATGAGCAGTTCTTC.

The gene calls are TRBV27 and TRBJ2-1, with D maybe TRBD2 (6 bases). Germline lookup yields CDR1 MNHEY and CDR2 SMNVEV (reference sequence). The CDR3 has 13 residues. Trimming stripped 3 bases from V and 7 bases from J, with 10 bases between. The CDR3 DNA reads TGTGCCAGCAGTTTTCTAGCGTCGAATGAGCAGTTCTTC. It is translated as CASSFLASNEQFF.

The V call is TRBV30, the J call TRBJ2-3; D remains unclear. The V end lost 1 base, the J end lost 0 bases, and 8 bases lay between the germline ends. The CDR3 consists of 14 residues. The V gene's germline CDR1 is GTSNPN and CDR2 SVGIG (reference sequence). CDR3 amino acids: CAWSEYSSTDTQYF. The CDR3 DNA sequence: TGTGCCTGGAGTGAATATTCCAGCACAGATACGCAGTATTTT.

CDR3 DNA: TGTGCCAGCAGCCCCTGGACAGGGGAAGAGACCCAGTACTTC. Protein product: CASSPWTGEETQYF. The chain uses TRBV9 and TRBJ2-5, with TRBD1 matching over 9 bases. The germline V gene encodes CDR1 SGDLS and CDR2 YYNGEE. The trim removed 4 bases at V and 3 bases at J, leaving 4 bases unmatched. This CDR3 region has 14 residues. Full variable domain (rest looked up from reference TRBV9 and TRBJ2-5): DSGVTQTPKHLITATGQRVTLRCSPRSGDLSVYWYQQSLDQGLQFLIQYYNGEERAKGNILERFSAQQFPDLHSELNLSSLELGDSALYFCASSPWTGEETQYFGPGTRLLVL.

V usage is TRBV7-9 and J usage is TRBJ1-5; TRBD1 matches at 9 bases. Germline V gene lookup returns CDR1 SEHNR and CDR2 FQNEAQ (reference sequence). The junction had 8 bases not matched to a gene; V was cut back by 5 bases and J by 3 bases. CDR3 length: 16 amino acids. The CDR3 region has the DNA TGTGCCAGCAGCCCAACGGACAGGGGATACAATCAGCCCCAGCATTTT. Protein product: CASSPTDRGYNQPQHF. The variable domain in full, completed from reference TRBV7-9 and TRBJ1-5, reads DTGVSQNPRHKITKRGQNVTFRCDPISEHNRLYWYRQTLGQGPEFLTYFQNEAQLEKSRLLSDRFSAERPKGSFSTLEIQRTEQGDSAMYLCASSPTDRGYNQPQHFGDGTRLSIL.